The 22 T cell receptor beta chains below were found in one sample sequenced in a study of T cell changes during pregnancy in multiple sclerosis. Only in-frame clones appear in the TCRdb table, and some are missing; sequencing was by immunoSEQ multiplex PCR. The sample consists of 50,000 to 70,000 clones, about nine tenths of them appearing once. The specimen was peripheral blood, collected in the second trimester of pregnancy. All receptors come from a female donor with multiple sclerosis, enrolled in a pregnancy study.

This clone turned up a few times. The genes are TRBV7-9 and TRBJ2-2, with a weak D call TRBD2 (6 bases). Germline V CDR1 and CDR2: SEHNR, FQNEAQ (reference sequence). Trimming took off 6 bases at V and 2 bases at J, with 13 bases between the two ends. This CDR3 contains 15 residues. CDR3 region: CASSPSEGNTGELFF. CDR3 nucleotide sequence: TGTGCCAGCAGTCCCTCGGAGGGTAACACCGGGGAGCTGTTTTTT.

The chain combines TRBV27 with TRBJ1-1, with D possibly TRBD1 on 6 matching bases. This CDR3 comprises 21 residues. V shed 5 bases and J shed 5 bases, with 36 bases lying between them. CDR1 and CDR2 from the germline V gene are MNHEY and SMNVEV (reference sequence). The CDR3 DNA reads TGTGCCAGCAGTACACTACGGGCAAACCAGGGGCGGTTCGGAATTGGTACTGAAGCTTTCTTT. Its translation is CASSTLRANQGRFGIGTEAFF.

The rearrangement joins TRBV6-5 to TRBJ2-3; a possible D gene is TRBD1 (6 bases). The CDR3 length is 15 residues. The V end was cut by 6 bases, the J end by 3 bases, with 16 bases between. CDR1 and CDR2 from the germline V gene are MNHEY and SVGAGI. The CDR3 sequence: CASRGRGLSTDTQYF. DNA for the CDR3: TGTGCCAGCAGGGGCAGGGGTCTCTCTACAGATACGCAGTATTTT.

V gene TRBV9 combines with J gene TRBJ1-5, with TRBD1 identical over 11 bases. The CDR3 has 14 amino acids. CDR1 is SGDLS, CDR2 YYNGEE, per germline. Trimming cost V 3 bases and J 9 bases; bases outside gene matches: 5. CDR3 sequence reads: CASSGGQGDRPQHF. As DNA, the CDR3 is TGTGCCAGCAGCGGGGGACAGGGGGATCGGCCCCAGCATTTT.

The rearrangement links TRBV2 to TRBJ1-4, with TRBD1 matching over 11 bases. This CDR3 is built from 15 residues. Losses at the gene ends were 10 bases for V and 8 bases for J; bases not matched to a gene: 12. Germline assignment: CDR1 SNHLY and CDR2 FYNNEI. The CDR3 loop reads CANTPEGTGGEKLFF. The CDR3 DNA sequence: TGTGCCAACACCCCCGAGGGGACAGGGGGGGAAAAACTGTTTTTT.

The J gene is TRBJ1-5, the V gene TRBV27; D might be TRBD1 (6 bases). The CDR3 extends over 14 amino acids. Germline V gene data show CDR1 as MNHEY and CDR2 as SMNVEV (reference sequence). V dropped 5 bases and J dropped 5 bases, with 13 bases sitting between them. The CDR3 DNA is TGTGCCAGCAGTCTACAGGGAGCACATCAGCCCCAGCATTTT. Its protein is CASSLQGAHQPQHF.

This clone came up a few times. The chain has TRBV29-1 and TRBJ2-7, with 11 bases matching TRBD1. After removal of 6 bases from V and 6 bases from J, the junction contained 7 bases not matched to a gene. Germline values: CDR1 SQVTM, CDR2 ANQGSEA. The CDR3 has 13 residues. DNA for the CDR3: TGCAGCGTGCGGTGGACAGGGGGCGGCGAGCAGTACTTC. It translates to CSVRWTGGGEQYF.

CDR3 bases: TGTGCCAGCAGTTACACCGGGACAGGGCGGGCTTTCTTT. Amino acid sequence: CASSYTGTGRAFF. The chain has TRBV28 and TRBJ1-1; 9 bases map to TRBD1. The V and J ends lost 4 bases and 11 bases, in that order; junction bases with no gene match: 8. Germline values: CDR1 MDHEN, CDR2 SYDVKM. The CDR3 is made up of 13 amino acids. Using reference TRBV28 and TRBJ1-1 for the parts outside the CDR3, the full variable domain is DVKVTQSSRYLVKRTGEKVFLECVQDMDHENMFWYRQDPGLGLRLIYFSYDVKMKEKGDIPEGYSVSREKKERFSLILESASTNQTSMYLCASSYTGTGRAFFGQGTRLTVV.

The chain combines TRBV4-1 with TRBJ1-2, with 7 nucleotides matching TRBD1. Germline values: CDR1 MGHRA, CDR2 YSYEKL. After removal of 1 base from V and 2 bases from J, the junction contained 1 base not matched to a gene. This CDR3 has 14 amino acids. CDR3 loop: CASSQVQGNYGYTF. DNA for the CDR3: TGCGCCAGCAGCCAAGTACAGGGGAACTATGGCTACACCTTC.

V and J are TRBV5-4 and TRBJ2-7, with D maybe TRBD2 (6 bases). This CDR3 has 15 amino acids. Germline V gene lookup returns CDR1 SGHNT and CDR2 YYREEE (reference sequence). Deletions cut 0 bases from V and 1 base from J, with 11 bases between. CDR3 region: CASSLGLAQSYEQYF. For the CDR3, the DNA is TGTGCCAGCAGCTTGGGCCTAGCGCAATCCTACGAGCAGTACTTC.

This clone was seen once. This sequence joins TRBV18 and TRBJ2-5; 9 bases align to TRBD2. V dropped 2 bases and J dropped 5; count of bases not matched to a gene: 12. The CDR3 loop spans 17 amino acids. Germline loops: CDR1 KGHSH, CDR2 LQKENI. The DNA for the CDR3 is TGTGCCAGCTCACCATCTTTTGGCGGGAGGGCCGAGGAGACCCAGTACTTC. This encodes CASSPSFGGRAEETQYF.

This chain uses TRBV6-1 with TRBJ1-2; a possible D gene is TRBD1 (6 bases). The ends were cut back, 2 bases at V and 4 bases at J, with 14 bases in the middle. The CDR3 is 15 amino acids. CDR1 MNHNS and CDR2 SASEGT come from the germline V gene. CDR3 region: CASSESTGPSYGYTF. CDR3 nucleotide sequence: TGTGCCAGCAGTGAATCGACAGGACCATCCTATGGCTACACCTTC.

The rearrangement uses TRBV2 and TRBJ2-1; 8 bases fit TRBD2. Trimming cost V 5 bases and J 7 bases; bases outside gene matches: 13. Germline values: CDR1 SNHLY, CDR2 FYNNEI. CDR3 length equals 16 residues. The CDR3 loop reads CASSKRSSGKTNEQFF. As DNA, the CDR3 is TGTGCCAGCAGTAAACGAAGTAGCGGGAAAACGAATGAGCAGTTCTTC.

DNA of the CDR3: TGTGCCAGCAGCGTAGATCCAGGCGTCTCCTACAATGAGCAGTTCTTC. It encodes CASSVDPGVSYNEQFF. The chain is built from TRBV9 and TRBJ2-1, with D unclear. The germline V gene has CDR1 SGDLS and CDR2 YYNGEE. The CDR3 is 16 residues long. V gave up 0 bases and J gave up 0 bases, with 10 bases separating them.

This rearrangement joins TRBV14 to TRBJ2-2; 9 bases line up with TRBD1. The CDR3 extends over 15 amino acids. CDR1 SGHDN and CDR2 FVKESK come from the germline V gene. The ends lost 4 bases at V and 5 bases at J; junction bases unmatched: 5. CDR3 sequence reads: CASSRQGVRTGELFF. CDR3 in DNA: TGTGCCAGCAGCCGACAGGGGGTCAGAACCGGGGAGCTGTTTTTT.

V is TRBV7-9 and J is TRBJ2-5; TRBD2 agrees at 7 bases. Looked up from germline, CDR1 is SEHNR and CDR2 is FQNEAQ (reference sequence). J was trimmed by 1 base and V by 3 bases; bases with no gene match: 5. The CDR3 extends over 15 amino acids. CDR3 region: CASSFYASGQETQYF. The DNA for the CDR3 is TGTGCCAGCAGCTTTTATGCTAGCGGCCAAGAGACCCAGTACTTC.

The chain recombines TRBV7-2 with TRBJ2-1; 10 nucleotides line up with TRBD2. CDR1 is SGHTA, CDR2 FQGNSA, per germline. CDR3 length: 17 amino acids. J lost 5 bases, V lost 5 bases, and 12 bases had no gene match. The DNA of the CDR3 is TGTGCCAGCAGCCCACTGGCTAGCGGGAGAGTAAACAATGAGCAGTTCTTC. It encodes CASSPLASGRVNNEQFF.

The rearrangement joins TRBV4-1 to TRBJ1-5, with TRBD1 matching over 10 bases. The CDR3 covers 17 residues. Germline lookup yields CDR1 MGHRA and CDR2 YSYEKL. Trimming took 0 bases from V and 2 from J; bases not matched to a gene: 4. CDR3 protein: CASSQEYGTGGNQPQHF. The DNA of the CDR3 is TGCGCCAGCAGCCAAGAATACGGGACAGGGGGCAATCAGCCCCAGCATTTT.

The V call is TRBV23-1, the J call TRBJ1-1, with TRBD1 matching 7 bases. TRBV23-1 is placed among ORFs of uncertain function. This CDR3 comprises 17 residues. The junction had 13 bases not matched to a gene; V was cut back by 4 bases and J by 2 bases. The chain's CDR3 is CASSRKPITGVNTEAFF. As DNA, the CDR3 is TGCGCCAGCAGTCGAAAACCTATCACAGGGGTAAACACTGAAGCTTTCTTT.

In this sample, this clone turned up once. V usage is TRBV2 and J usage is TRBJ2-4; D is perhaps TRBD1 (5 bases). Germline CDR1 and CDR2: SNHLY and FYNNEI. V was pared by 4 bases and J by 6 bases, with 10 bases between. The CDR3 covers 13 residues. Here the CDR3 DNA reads TGTGCCAGCAGTGGTCTTGGGGCAAACATTCAGTACTTC. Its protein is CASSGLGANIQYF. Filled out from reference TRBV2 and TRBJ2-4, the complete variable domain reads EPEVTQTPSHQVTQMGQEVILRCVPISNHLYFYWYRQILGQKVEFLVSFYNNEISEKSEIFDDQFSVERPDGSNFTLKIRSTKLEDSAMYFCASSGLGANIQYFGAGTRLSVL.

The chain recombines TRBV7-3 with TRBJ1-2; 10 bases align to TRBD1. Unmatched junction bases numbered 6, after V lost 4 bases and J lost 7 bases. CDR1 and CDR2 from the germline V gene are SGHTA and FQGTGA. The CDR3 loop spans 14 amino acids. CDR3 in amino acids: CASSSGQGYGGYTF. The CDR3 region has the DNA TGTGCCAGCAGCTCGGGACAGGGGTACGGTGGCTACACCTTC. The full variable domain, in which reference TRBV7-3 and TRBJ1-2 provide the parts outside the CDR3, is GAGVSQTPSNKVTEKGKYVELRCDPISGHTALYWYRQSLGQGPEFLIYFQGTGAADDSGLPNDRFFAVRPEGSVSTLKIQRTERGDSAVYLCASSSGQGYGGYTFGSGTRLTVV.

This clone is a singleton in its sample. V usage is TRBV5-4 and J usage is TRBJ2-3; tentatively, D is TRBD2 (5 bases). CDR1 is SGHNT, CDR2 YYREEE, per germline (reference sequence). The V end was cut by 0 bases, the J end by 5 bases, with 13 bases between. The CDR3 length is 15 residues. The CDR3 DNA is TGTGCCAGCAGCTTGGTTAGCGATGGAGGAGATACGCAGTATTTT. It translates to CASSLVSDGGDTQYF.